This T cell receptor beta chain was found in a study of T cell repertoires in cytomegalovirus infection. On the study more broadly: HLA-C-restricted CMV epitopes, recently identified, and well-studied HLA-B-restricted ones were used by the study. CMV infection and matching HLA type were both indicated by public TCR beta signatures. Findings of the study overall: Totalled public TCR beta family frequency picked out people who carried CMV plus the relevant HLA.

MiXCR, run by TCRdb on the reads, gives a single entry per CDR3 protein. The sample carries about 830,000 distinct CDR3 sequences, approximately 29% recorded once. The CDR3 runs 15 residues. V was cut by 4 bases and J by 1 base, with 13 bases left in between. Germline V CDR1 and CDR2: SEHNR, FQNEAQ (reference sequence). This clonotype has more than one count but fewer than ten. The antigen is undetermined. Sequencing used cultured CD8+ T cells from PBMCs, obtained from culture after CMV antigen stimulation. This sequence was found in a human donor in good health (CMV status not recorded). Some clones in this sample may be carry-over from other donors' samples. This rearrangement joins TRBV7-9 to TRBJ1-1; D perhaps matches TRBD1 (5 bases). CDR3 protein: CASSSPTDQNTEAFF. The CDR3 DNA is TGTGCCAGCAGCTCCCCGACAGACCAGAACACTGAAGCTTTCTTT.